Below, 8 T cell receptor beta chains from the same sample are listed, as sequenced in a study of blood T cells in healthy people across ages. The authors ran a second PCR of roughly 7 to 11 cycles using a sample-barcoded 5' primer and a J-beta primer mix. TCRdb reanalysed the 5' RACE reads using MiXCR and keeps one entry per CDR3 protein. Here the sample spans 730,000 or so distinct CDR3 sequences, 43% being singletons. Sequenced sample: blood. These receptors were collected from a woman in her fifties or sixties in good health.

This clonotype has a handful of counts. J is TRBJ1-4 and V is TRBV9; D remains ambiguous. CDR3 length: 17 amino acids. V lost 0 bases, J lost 3 bases, and 15 bases lay in between. In germline, CDR1 is SGDLS, CDR2 YYNGEE. CDR3 sequence reads: CASSVDGEVLANEKLFF. The CDR3 nucleotides are TGTGCCAGCAGCGTAGATGGTGAGGTTTTGGCTAATGAAAAACTGTTTTTT.

This chain joins TRBV7-9 and TRBJ2-1, with D uncertain. Germline V gene sequence: CDR1 SEHNR, CDR2 FQNEAQ (reference sequence). This CDR3 spans 15 amino acids. Trimming pared 5 bases from V and 10 bases from J, leaving 21 bases between. The CDR3 loop reads CASSPNPIGKGEQFF. The CDR3 DNA is TGTGCCAGCAGCCCGAACCCCATAGGTAAGGGCGAGCAGTTCTTC.

This clonotype has ten or more counts. The rearrangement uses TRBV12-3 or TRBV12-4 and TRBJ2-1, with 8 bases lining up with TRBD2. The CDR3 spans 13 residues. V was clipped by 5 bases and J by 8 bases; unmatched bases: 5. The CDR3 DNA reads as TGTGCCAGCAGTGAGCGGGGGATCTATGAGCAGTTCTTC. It translates to CASSERGIYEQFF.

This clonotype showed up just a few times. The V and J genes are TRBV20-1 and TRBJ2-7; 7 bases are shared with TRBD2. This CDR3 region has 12 residues. CDR1 is DFQATT and CDR2 is SNEGSKA in the germline V gene (reference sequence). Unmatched junction bases numbered 9, after V lost 6 bases and J lost 7 bases. CDR3 amino acids: CSAKTSYGEQYF. The CDR3, as DNA: TGCAGTGCGAAGACTAGCTATGGGGAGCAGTACTTC.

This clonotype was picked up a small number of times. The chain links TRBV20-1 to TRBJ2-7, with D perhaps TRBD2 (6 bases). The ends were cut back, 3 bases at V and 0 bases at J, with 12 bases in the middle. Germline CDR1 is DFQATT and CDR2 is SNEGSKA (reference sequence). This CDR3 region has 14 residues. CDR3 DNA: TGCAGTGCTAGGGTACTAGCCGACTCCTACGAGCAGTACTTC. It yields the protein CSARVLADSYEQYF.

In regard to this clonotype: A much bigger clone sits one base away, suggesting this may be a read error. The V gene is TRBV4-3, the J gene TRBJ2-1; D is undetermined. Germline values: CDR1 LGHNA, CDR2 YSLEER. The CDR3 consists of 16 residues. The CDR3 sequence is CASGQDPSVSYNEQFF. DNA of the CDR3: TGCGCCAGCGGCCAAGATCCCAGCGTCTCCTACAATGAGCAGTTCTTC.

This rearrangement joins TRBV29-1 to TRBJ2-7; 12 nucleotides line up with TRBD1. Trimming removed 4 bases from V and 5 bases from J; junction bases left unmatched: 3. The germline CDR1 and CDR2 sequences are SQVTM and ANQGSEA. This CDR3 region has 13 residues. The DNA of the CDR3 is TGCAGCGTTGTACGGGACAGGGGGCACGAGCAGTACTTC. Translation: CSVVRDRGHEQYF.

The chain has TRBV6-2 or TRBV6-3 and TRBJ2-1, with D uncertain. Trimming took 6 bases from V and 6 from J, leaving 12 bases between them. Germline V gene sequence: CDR1 MNHEY, CDR2 SVGEGT. There are 13 residues in the CDR3. The CDR3 sequence is CASSRPVANEQFF. The CDR3 coding sequence is TGTGCCAGCAGCCGCCCAGTGGCCAATGAGCAGTTCTTC.